The entry below describes one T cell receptor beta chain. Antigen specificity is unknown. These data belong to a study of OX40 agonist ivuxolimab in advanced cancers. Study details: Two patients with cutaneous melanoma and one with hepatocellular carcinoma, three in total, showed partial responses. General study points: The study did not work out the antigen specificity of the expanded peripheral T cells.

Clones were read by immunoSEQ multiplex PCR, and TCRdb kept only the in-frame ones, dropping some. The repertoire consists of 30,000 or so clones, with about 88% occurring once and the leading ten covering about 21%. If patients had autoimmune disease history or systemic immunosuppression, they were excluded. The clonotype originates from an adult with an advanced solid tumor such as melanoma, head and neck, liver or kidney cancer. Specimen: CD4+ or CD8+ T cells sorted from blood, collected in a trial of the OX40 agonist ivuxolimab.

CDR3 protein: CASSLGGNQPYEQYF. The CDR3 nucleotides are TGTGCCAGCAGCTTGGGGGGGAACCAACCCTACGAGCAGTACTTC. The rearrangement uses TRBV5-5 and TRBJ2-7; TRBD1 or TRBD2 may be the D gene (5 bases each). Germline CDR1 and CDR2: SGHKS and YYEKEE (reference sequence). This CDR3 comprises 15 residues. V lost 0 bases and J 2 bases, leaving 12 bases between the germline ends.